This TCR beta chain was found in a study of blood T cell repertoires in COVID-19. Study as a whole: Acute and convalescent COVID-19 specimens originated in the United States, Italy and Spain. Sources were T cells, B-cell-depleted T cells, or PBMCs; the material itself was cDNA or gDNA.

Authors' analysis steps: Estimated nucleated cell counts came from reference gene primer amplification. Assay used: immunoSEQ multiplex PCR; TCRdb lists only in-frame clones, some missing. V and J calls and clone size are as listed in that table; D and trimming were resolved from the DNA. The table records about 94,000 clones, over 70% of them present only once. The CDR3 runs to 13 residues. Trimming shortened V by 0 bases and J by 9 bases, and 9 bases separated the two germline ends. The germline V gene encodes CDR1 MNHNS and CDR2 SASEGT. This rearrangement joins TRBV6-1 to TRBJ2-1; D is undetermined. The clonotype comes from a human donor in a cohort sampled during active COVID-19. The sequenced sample consisted of peripheral blood. CDR3: CASSEAENSEQFF. The CDR3 DNA sequence: TGTGCCAGCAGTGAAGCCGAGAACAGTGAGCAGTTCTTC.